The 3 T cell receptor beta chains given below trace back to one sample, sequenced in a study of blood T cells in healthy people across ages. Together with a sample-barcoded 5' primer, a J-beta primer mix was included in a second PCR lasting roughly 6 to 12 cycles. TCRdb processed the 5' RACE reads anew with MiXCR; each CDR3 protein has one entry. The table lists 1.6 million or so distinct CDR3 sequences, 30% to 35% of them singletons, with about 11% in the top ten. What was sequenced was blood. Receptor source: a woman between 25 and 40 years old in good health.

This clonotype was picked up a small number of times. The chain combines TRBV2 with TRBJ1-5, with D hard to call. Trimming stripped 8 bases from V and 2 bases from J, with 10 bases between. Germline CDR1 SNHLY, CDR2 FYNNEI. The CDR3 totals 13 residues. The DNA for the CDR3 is TGTGCCAGCGGGGATTATCGCAATCAGCCCCAGCATTTT. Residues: CASGDYRNQPQHF.

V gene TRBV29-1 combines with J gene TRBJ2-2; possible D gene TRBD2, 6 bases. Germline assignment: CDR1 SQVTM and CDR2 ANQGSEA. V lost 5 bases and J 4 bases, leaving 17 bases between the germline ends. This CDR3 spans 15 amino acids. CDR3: CSVPRGTSPTGELFF. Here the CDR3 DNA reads TGCAGCGTTCCACGCGGGACCAGCCCCACCGGGGAGCTGTTTTTT.

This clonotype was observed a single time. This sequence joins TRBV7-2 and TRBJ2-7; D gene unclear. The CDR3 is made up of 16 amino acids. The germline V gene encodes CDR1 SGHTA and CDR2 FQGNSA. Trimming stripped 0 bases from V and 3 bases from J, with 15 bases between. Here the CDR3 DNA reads TGTGCCAGCAGCTTAGCTGGCCCCGCTGGTCACTACGAGCAGTACTTC. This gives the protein CASSLAGPAGHYEQYF.